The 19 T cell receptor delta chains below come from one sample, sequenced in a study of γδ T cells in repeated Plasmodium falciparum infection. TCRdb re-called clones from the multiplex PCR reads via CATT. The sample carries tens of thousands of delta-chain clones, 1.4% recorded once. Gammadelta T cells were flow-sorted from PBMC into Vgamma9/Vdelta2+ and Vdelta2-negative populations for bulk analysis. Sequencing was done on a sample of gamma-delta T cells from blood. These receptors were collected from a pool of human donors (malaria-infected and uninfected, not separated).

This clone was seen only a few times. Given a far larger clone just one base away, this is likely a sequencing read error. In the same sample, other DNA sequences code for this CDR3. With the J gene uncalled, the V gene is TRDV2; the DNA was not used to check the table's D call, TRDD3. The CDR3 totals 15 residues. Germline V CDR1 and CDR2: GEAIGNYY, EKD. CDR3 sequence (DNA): TGTGCCTGTGACACGGGGGACCTCTACACCGATAAGCTCATCTTT. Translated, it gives CACDTGDLYTDKLIF.

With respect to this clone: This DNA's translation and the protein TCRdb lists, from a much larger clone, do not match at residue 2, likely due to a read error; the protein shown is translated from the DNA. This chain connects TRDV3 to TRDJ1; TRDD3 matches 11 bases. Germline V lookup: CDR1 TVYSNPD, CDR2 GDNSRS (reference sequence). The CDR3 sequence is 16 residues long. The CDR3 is CSLQYWGISYTDKLIF. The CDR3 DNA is TGTTCCTTACAGTACTGGGGGATATCGTACACCGATAAACTCATCTTT.

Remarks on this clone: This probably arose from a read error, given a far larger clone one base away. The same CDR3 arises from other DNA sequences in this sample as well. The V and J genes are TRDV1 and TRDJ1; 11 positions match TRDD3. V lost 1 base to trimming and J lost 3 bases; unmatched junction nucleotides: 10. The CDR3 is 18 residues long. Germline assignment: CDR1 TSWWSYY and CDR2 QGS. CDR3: CALGERRTYWGISDKLIF. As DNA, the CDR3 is TGTGCTCTTGGGGAACGCCGTACCTACTGGGGGATATCCGATAAACTCATCTTT.

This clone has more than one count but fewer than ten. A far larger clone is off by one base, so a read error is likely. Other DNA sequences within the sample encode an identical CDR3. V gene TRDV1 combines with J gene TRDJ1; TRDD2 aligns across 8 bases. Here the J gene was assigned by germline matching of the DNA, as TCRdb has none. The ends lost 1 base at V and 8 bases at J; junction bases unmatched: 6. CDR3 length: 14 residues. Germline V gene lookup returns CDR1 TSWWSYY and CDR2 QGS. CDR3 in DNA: TGTGCTCTTGGGGAACATACTTCCTACGTCAAACTCATCTTT. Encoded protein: CALGEHTSYVKLIF.

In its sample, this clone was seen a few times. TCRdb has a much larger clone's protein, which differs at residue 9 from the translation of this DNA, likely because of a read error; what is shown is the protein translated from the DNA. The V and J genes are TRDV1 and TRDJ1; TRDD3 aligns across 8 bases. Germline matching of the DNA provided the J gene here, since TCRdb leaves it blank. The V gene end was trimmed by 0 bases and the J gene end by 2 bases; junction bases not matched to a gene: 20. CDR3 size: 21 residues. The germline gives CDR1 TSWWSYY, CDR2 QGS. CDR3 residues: CALGELKSSLKYWGDTDKLIF. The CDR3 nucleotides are TGTGCTCTTGGGGAACTGAAGAGCTCCCTAAAGTACTGGGGGGATACCGATAAACTCATCTTT.

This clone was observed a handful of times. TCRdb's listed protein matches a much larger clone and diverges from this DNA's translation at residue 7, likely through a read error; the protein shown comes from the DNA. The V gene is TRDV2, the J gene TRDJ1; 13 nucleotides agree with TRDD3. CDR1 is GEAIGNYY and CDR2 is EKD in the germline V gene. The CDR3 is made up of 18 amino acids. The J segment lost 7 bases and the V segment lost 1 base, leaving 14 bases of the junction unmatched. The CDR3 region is CACDTGHVTGGYAGKLIF. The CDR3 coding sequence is TGTGCCTGTGACACTGGCCACGTTACTGGGGGATACGCGGGTAAACTCATCTTT.

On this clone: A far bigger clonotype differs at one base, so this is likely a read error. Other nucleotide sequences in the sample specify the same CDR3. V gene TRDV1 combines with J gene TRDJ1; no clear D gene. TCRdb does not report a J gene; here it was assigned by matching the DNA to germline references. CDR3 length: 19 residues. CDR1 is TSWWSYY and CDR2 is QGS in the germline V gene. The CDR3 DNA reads TGTGCTCTTGGGGAACTAAGACCAGCCCGACCCTTGTACACCGACAAACTCATCTTT. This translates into CALGELRPARPLYTDKLIF.

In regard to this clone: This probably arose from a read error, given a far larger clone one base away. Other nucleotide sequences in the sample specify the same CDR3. The CDR3 coding sequence is TGTGCTCTTGGGGAGAACTGCCGTCTAGCAGTGGGGGATAAGAGCACCGATAAACTCATCTTT. Translating it yields CALGENCRLAVGDKSTDKLIF. V and J are TRDV1 and TRDJ1, with 9 bases fitting TRDD3. The J gene comes from matching the DNA to germline here; TCRdb lacks it. There are 21 residues in the CDR3. Germline lookup yields CDR1 TSWWSYY and CDR2 QGS. Trimming took 3 bases from V and 1 from J; bases not matched to a gene: 21.

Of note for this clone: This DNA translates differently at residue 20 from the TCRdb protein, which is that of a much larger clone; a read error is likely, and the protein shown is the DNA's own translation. The DNA for the CDR3 is TGTGCTCTTGGGGAACTGCCTCCTACGAATCAACTGGGGGATACGCATAGGGCCGATAGACTCATCTTT. This gives the protein CALGELPPTNQLGDTHRADRLIF. This rearrangement joins TRDV1 to TRDJ1; 13 bases are a match to TRDD3. Assignment of the J gene here rests on matching the DNA to germline, because TCRdb gives none. Per the germline V gene, CDR1 is TSWWSYY and CDR2 is QGS. This CDR3 comprises 23 residues.

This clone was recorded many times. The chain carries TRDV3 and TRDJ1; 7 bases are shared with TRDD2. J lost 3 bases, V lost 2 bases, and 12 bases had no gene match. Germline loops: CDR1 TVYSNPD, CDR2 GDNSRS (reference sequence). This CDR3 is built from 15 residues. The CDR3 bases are TGTGCCTTTCCCCATTCCTACCGTGGGTCCGATAAACTCATCTTT. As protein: CAFPHSYRGSDKLIF. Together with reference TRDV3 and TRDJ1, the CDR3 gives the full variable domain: CDKVTQSSPDQTVASGSEVVLLCTYDTVYSNPDLFWYRIRPDYSFQFVFYGDNSRSEGADFTQGRFSVKHILTQKAFHLVISPVRTEDSATYYCAFPHSYRGSDKLIFGKGTRVTVEP.

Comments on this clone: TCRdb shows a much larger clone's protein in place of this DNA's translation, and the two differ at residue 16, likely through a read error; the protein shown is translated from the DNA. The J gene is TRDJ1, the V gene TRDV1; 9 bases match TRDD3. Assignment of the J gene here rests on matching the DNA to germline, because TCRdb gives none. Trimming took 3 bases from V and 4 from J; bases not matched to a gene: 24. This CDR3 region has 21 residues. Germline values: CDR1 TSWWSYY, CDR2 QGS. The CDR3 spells CALGENCRLAVGDKSIDKLIF. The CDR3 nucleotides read TGTGCTCTTGGGGAGAACTGCCGCCTAGCAGTGGGGGATAAGAGCATCGATAAACTCATCTTT.

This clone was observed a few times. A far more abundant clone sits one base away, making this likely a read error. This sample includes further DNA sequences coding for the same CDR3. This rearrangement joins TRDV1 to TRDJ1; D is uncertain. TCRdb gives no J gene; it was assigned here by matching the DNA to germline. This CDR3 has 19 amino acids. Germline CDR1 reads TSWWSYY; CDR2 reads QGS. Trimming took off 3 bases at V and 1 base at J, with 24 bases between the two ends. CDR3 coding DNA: TGTGCTCTTGGGGAGCTATTGGGAGGTAGGACCCTCGTCACCGATAAACTCATCTTT. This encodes CALGELLGGRTLVTDKLIF.

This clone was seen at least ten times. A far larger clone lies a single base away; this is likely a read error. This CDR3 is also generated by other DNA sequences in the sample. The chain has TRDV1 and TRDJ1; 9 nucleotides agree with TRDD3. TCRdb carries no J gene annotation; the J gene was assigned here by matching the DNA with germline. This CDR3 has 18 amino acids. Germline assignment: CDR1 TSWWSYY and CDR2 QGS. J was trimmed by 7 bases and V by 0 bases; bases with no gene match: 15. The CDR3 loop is CALGELSYWGTPYSKLIF. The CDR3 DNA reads TGTGCTCTTGGGGAACTGTCCTACTGGGGGACTCCCTATAGTAAACTCATCTTT.

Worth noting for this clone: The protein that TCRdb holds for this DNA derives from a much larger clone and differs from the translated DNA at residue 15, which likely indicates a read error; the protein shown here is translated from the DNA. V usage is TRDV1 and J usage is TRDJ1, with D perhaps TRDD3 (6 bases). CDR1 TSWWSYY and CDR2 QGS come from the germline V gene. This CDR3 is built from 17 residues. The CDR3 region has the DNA TGTGCTCTTGGGACTCCTAGTGTGTCGGGGGAGGTCGGTAAACCCATCTTT. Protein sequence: CALGTPSVSGEVGKPIF.

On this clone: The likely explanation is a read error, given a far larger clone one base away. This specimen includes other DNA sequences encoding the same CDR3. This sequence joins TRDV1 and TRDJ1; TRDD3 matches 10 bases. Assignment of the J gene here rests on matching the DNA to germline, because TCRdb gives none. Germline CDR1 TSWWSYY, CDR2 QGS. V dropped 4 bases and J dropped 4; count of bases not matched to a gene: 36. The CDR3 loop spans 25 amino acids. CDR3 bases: TGTGCTCTTGGGGTCCAGCCGTTTCCAGTCCGAGTACTGGGGGATCAGGACCAGCGGGTCGATAAACTCATCTTT. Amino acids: CALGVQPFPVRVLGDQDQRVDKLIF.

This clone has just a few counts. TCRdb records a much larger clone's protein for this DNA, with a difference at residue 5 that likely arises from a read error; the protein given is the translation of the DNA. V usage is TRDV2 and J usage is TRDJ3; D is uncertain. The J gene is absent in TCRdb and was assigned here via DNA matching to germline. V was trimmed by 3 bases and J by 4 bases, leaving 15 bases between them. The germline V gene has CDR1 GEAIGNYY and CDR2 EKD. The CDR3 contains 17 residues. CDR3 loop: CACDAGRFLWDTRQMFF. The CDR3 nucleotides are TGTGCCTGTGACGCCGGAAGGTTTCTTTGGGACACCCGACAGATGTTTTTC.

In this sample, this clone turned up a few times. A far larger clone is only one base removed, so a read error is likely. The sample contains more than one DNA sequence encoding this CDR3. CDR3 in amino acids: CACDTGGALTAQLFF. CDR3 in DNA: TGTGCCTGTGACACTGGGGGAGCTCTGACAGCACAACTCTTCTTT. The chain links TRDV2 to TRDJ2; 7 bases fit TRDD3. Here the J gene was assigned by germline matching of the DNA, as TCRdb has none. Germline V gene sequence: CDR1 GEAIGNYY, CDR2 EKD. V shed 1 base and J 3 bases; nucleotides not matched to a gene: 4. The CDR3 has 15 residues.

The CDR3 sequence: CALGELYCTGGYTKPYTDKLIF. The CDR3 DNA reads TGTGCTCTTGGGGAACTATACTGTACTGGGGGATACACGAAACCTTACACCGATAAACTCATCTTT. The chain is built from TRDV1 and TRDJ1; 12 positions match TRDD3. TCRdb leaves out the J gene; it was filled in here by matching the DNA to germline. V lost 0 bases, J lost 0 bases, and 17 bases stayed unmatched. Germline CDR1 TSWWSYY, CDR2 QGS. The CDR3 covers 22 residues.

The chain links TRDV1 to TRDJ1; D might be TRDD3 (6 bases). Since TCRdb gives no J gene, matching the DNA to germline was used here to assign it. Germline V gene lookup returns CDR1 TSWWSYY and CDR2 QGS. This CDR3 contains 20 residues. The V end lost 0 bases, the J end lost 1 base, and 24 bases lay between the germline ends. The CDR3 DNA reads TGTGCTCTTGGGGAACTTGACCCTACGGGGGGACTACGGGTCACCGATAAACTCATCTTT. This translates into CALGELDPTGGLRVTDKLIF.